This section outlines one T cell receptor beta chain sequence together with its context. The sample originates from a study of blood T cells in healthy people across ages. The CDR3 covers 16 residues. Looked up from germline, CDR1 is SQVTM and CDR2 is ANQGSEA. V was pared by 3 bases and J by 1 base, with 18 bases between. Primers used in a second PCR of roughly 7 to 11 cycles were a sample-barcoded 5' primer and a J-beta primer mix. MiXCR, applied by TCRdb to the 5' RACE reads, yields one record per CDR3 protein. The table lists roughly 730,000 distinct CDR3 sequences, roughly 50% of them singletons. The specimen sequenced was blood. The chain combines TRBV29-1 with TRBJ1-2, with D possibly being TRBD1 (6 bases). The clonotype originates from a man aged 35 to 55 in good health. The CDR3 region has the DNA TGCAGCGTTGACCTAGGGGGGACAAAAGTTAACTATGGCTACACCTTC. This gives the protein CSVDLGGTKVNYGYTF.